The rows below give T cell receptor beta chains drawn from one sample of a study of blood T cell repertoires in COVID-19. Repertoires were generated with immunoSEQ multiplex PCR, while TCRdb's copy carries only in-frame clones and drops some. The data show over 300,000 clones, 70% to 90% seen once. The sequencing input was peripheral blood. The receptors stem from a man in his forties with acute or convalescent COVID-19. The CDR3 runs from the conserved cysteine through the conserved F or W.

v_gene: TRBV13
CDR3aa: CASSPRTSGRSYEQYF

v_gene: TRBV2
CDR3aa: CASSVRSSGNTIYF

v_gene: TRBV6-5
CDR3aa: CASRQGDEQYF

v_gene: TRBV9
CDR3aa: CASSPYGGGQETQYF

v_gene: TRBV19
CDR3aa: CASSITGSQPQHF

v_gene: TRBV3-1/TRBV3-2
CDR3aa: CASSRSGDTQYF

v_gene: TRBV4-3
CDR3aa: CASSQDSDIKYGYTF

v_gene: TRBV3-1/TRBV3-2
CDR3aa: CASSQGLASAGELFF

v_gene: TRBV5-1
CDR3aa: CASSLLPAGGLNEQFF

v_gene: TRBV30
CDR3aa: CAGTLRDTGNTIYF

v_gene: TRBV29-1
CDR3aa: CSATTGGDQPQHF

v_gene: TRBV14
CDR3aa: CASSQDQGGTGDCTGELFF

v_gene: TRBV7-8
CDR3aa: CASSLGSRLDNEQFF

v_gene: TRBV11-2
CDR3aa: CASSHRGGSNTGELFF

v_gene: TRBV4-1
CDR3aa: CASSPNRGMNTEAFF

v_gene: TRBV7-3
CDR3aa: CASSEGTGGNEQFF

v_gene: TRBV6-1
CDR3aa: CASSAPPGAGSSEETQYF

v_gene: TRBV30
CDR3aa: CAWRSRGLEFYNSPLHF

v_gene: TRBV29-1
CDR3aa: CSVGGRRYEQYF

v_gene: TRBV5-4
CDR3aa: CASSLGRVFEQFF

v_gene: TRBV4-2
CDR3aa: CASSQDLAGYYEQYF

v_gene: TRBV5-1
CDR3aa: CASSRGLDADTQYF

v_gene: TRBV5-1
CDR3aa: CASSLDLAGWGEKLFF

v_gene: TRBV27
CDR3aa: CASSFTWDYQETQYF

v_gene: TRBV3-1/TRBV3-2
CDR3aa: CASSRVQGVGGNTEAFF

v_gene: TRBV28
CDR3aa: CASSYHSATNEKLFF

v_gene: TRBV6-2/TRBV6-3
CDR3aa: CASSYRGDFTDTQYF

v_gene: TRBV28
CDR3aa: CASSLIRGETQYF

v_gene: TRBV4-1
CDR3aa: CASSQGPGRVAEQFF

v_gene: TRBV19
CDR3aa: CASTERGVGYNEQFF

v_gene: TRBV19
CDR3aa: CASRGQRVNSPLHF

v_gene: TRBV6-5
CDR3aa: CASRDRDYSPLHF

v_gene: TRBV30
CDR3aa: CAWSAVSPLHF

v_gene: TRBV9
CDR3aa: CASSSGGEGTDAEAFF

v_gene: TRBV7-9
CDR3aa: CASSLGGINYGYTF

v_gene: TRBV7-9
CDR3aa: CASSLAQGADQPQHF

v_gene: TRBV6-2/TRBV6-3
CDR3aa: CASSYQRGARNEQFF

v_gene: TRBV28
CDR3aa: CASSFGGNPYEQYF

v_gene: TRBV7-2
CDR3aa: CASSLRGQGNEQYF

v_gene: TRBV5-4
CDR3aa: CASSDDRPNYGYTF

v_gene: TRBV6-5
CDR3aa: CASSYSNIGGNYGYTF

v_gene: TRBV11-3
CDR3aa: CASSLTSSNEQFF

v_gene: TRBV19
CDR3aa: CASSTPQAGGGSYEQYF

v_gene: TRBV7-3
CDR3aa: CASSPVGGSFYEQYF

v_gene: TRBV27
CDR3aa: CASSLSGGGIYGYTF

v_gene: TRBV10-3
CDR3aa: CAISEAGGNQPQHF

v_gene: TRBV12-3/TRBV12-4
CDR3aa: CASSFNPAGEQFF

v_gene: TRBV2
CDR3aa: CASSDPGQSSYEQYF

v_gene: TRBV6-6
CDR3aa: CASTRGPMYEQYF